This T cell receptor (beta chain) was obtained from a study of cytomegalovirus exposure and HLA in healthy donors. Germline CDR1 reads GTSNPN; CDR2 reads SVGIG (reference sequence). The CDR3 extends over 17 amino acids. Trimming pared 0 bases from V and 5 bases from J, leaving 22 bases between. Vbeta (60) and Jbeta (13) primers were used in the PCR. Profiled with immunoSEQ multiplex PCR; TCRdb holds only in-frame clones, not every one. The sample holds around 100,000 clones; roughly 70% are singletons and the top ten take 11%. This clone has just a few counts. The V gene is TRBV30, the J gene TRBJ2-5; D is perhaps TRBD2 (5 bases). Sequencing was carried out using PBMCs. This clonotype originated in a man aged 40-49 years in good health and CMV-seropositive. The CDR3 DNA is TGTGCCTGGAGTGTTAGTATATTGAGCGGCAGACGGGAGACCCAGTACTTC. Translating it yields CAWSVSILSGRRETQYF.